These 15 T cell receptor beta chains were sequenced from one sample in a study of blood T cells in healthy people across ages. A second roughly 6 to 12 cycle PCR used barcoded and J-beta primers. MiXCR, applied by TCRdb to the 5' RACE reads, yields one record per CDR3 protein. Seen here are roughly 1.5 million distinct CDR3 sequences, roughly two fifths observed once, and the top ten hold around 4%. The sample taken for sequencing was blood. All receptors come from a woman aged 18-29 years in good health.

This clonotype was detected only a few times. The chain recombines TRBV12-3 or TRBV12-4 with TRBJ1-1; the match to TRBD1 covers 9 bases. V shed 6 bases, J shed 4 bases, and the junction held 9 bases outside the gene matches. This CDR3 is built from 15 residues. The CDR3 region has the DNA TGTGCCAGCAGCAAACAGGGGGCGCGGCGCACTGAAGCTTTCTTT. Protein: CASSKQGARRTEAFF.

A few counts support this clonotype. The CDR3 here is CASSDLVLATSTGEQFF. The DNA of the CDR3 is TGTGCCAGCAGTGATTTGGTACTAGCGACAAGTACGGGTGAGCAGTTCTTC. The chain couples TRBV25-1 to TRBJ2-1; 7 bases agree with TRBD2. The V and J ends lost 3 bases and 9 bases, in that order; junction bases with no gene match: 17. The germline CDR1 and CDR2 sequences are MGHDK and SYGVNS. CDR3 length: 17 amino acids. Full variable domain (missing parts from reference TRBV25-1 and TRBJ2-1): EADIYQTPRYLVIGTGKKITLECSQTMGHDKMYWYQQDPGMELHLIHYSYGVNSTEKGDLSSESTVSRIRTEHFPLTLESARPSHTSQYLCASSDLVLATSTGEQFFGPGTRLTVL.

The V and J genes are TRBV12-3 or TRBV12-4 and TRBJ1-3; tentative D call: TRBD1 (6 bases). The CDR3 is 14 residues long. With 6 bases removed from V and 7 bases from J, the gap between germline ends came to 16 bases. This chain's CDR3 is CASSGQLASNTIYF. In DNA, the CDR3 is TGTGCCAGCAGCGGACAGTTAGCTAGTAACACCATATATTTT.

The V and J genes are TRBV4-1 and TRBJ2-3; D perhaps matches TRBD2 (7 bases). The germline V gene encodes CDR1 MGHRA and CDR2 YSYEKL. The CDR3 loop spans 15 amino acids. The V gene lost 7 bases and the J gene lost 3 bases, with 17 bases spanning the gap. The CDR3, as DNA: TGCGCCAGCACCCTAAACGCGGGGGCTACAGATACGCAGTATTTT. Protein product: CASTLNAGATDTQYF.

This clonotype was picked up a small number of times. The chain joins TRBV4-1 to TRBJ2-6, with D perhaps TRBD2 (5 bases). Trimming left V 5 bases short and J 3 bases short, with 17 bases between. This CDR3 has 17 residues. Germline lookup yields CDR1 MGHRA and CDR2 YSYEKL. The CDR3 protein is CASSLHWAAGGANVLTF. In DNA form, the CDR3 reads TGCGCCAGCAGCTTACACTGGGCGGCGGGTGGGGCCAACGTCCTGACTTTC.

This chain connects TRBV4-2 to TRBJ2-7; weak D call: TRBD2 (6 bases). V was pared by 1 base and J by 0 bases, with 10 bases between. CDR1 is LGHNA, CDR2 YNFKEQ, per germline. This CDR3 is 15 amino acids long. The CDR3 sequence is CASSQGGDSSYEQYF. The CDR3 region has the DNA TGTGCCAGCAGCCAAGGGGGGGATAGCTCCTACGAGCAGTACTTC.

The rearrangement uses TRBV4-2 and TRBJ2-5; 8 bases align to TRBD2. The CDR3 length is 17 residues. Germline V gene data show CDR1 as LGHNA and CDR2 as YNFKEQ. Trimming took 0 bases from V and 5 from J; bases not matched to a gene: 11. CDR3 protein: CASSQDRSGSFYETQYF. The CDR3, as DNA: TGTGCCAGCAGCCAAGACAGAAGCGGGAGCTTCTACGAGACCCAGTACTTC.

The V gene is TRBV12-3 or TRBV12-4, the J gene TRBJ2-5; 11 nucleotides agree with TRBD2. CDR3 length: 14 amino acids. J lost 7 bases, V lost 7 bases, and 8 bases had no gene match. The CDR3 is CASTTQGLAGTQYF. The CDR3 DNA follows: TGTGCCAGCACCACGCAAGGACTAGCGGGGACCCAGTACTTC.

This chain links TRBV9 with TRBJ1-1; no clear D gene. The germline V gene encodes CDR1 SGDLS and CDR2 YYNGEE. The V end lost 5 bases, the J end lost 4 bases, and 18 bases lay between the germline ends. The CDR3 has 15 residues. The CDR3 sequence is CASSASREGGTEAFF. CDR3 DNA sequence: TGTGCCAGCAGTGCCTCCCGAGAGGGCGGCACTGAAGCTTTCTTT.

This chain uses TRBV14 with TRBJ2-1; weak D call: TRBD2 (5 bases). The CDR3 is made up of 13 amino acids. Germline V gene data show CDR1 as SGHDN and CDR2 as FVKESK. The V end was cut by 8 bases, the J end by 5 bases, with 13 bases between. The CDR3 loop reads CASRRAADNEQFF. The DNA for the CDR3 is TGTGCCAGCCGGCGGGCAGCAGACAATGAGCAGTTCTTC.

This chain joins TRBV4-2 and TRBJ1-2; no definite D call. Germline lookup yields CDR1 LGHNA and CDR2 YNFKEQ. This CDR3 spans 14 amino acids. Between the trimmed V and J ends, which lost 0 bases and 7 bases, there was a span of 12 bases. In nucleotides, the CDR3 is TGTGCCAGCAGCCAAGACTGGCAGATTATTGGCTACACCTTC. Amino acid sequence: CASSQDWQIIGYTF.

This clonotype appeared many times. V and J are TRBV21-1 and TRBJ2-7; TRBD1, the table's D call, was not compared with the DNA. TRBV21-1 is classified as a pseudogene. This CDR3 is built from 14 residues. CDR3: CASSRRQGDYEQYF. CDR3 DNA: TGTGCCAGCAGCAGAAGACAGGGGGACTACGAGCAGTACTTC.

The CDR3 spells CASSGGGGSYNEQFF. CDR3 nucleotide sequence: TGTGCCAGCAGCGGGGGCGGGGGGAGTTACAATGAGCAGTTCTTC. This rearrangement joins TRBV9 to TRBJ2-1, with TRBD2 identical over 8 bases. Per the germline V gene, CDR1 is SGDLS and CDR2 is YYNGEE. CDR3 size: 15 residues. Germline trimming cut 3 bases from V and 4 bases from J; bases unmatched to any gene: 6. The full variable domain, with the rest looked up from reference TRBV9 and TRBJ2-1, is DSGVTQTPKHLITATGQRVTLRCSPRSGDLSVYWYQQSLDQGLQFLIQYYNGEERAKGNILERFSAQQFPDLHSELNLSSLELGDSALYFCASSGGGGSYNEQFFGPGTRLTVL.

The rearrangement joins TRBV9 to TRBJ2-5; D possibly corresponds to TRBD1 (6 bases). Germline lookup yields CDR1 SGDLS and CDR2 YYNGEE. Trimming left V 0 bases short and J 11 bases short, with 17 bases between. There are 14 residues in the CDR3. The CDR3 nucleotides are TGTGCCAGCAGCGTAGGAACAGGGTGGAATGAGCAGTACTTC. This translates into CASSVGTGWNEQYF.

The V call is TRBV12-3 or TRBV12-4, the J call TRBJ1-1; D gene ambiguous. The CDR3 extends over 13 amino acids. V was clipped by 7 bases and J by 4 bases, with 13 bases between them. CDR3 sequence reads: CASTLGGPTEAFF. CDR3 bases: TGTGCCAGCACCCTCGGAGGGCCCACTGAAGCTTTCTTT.